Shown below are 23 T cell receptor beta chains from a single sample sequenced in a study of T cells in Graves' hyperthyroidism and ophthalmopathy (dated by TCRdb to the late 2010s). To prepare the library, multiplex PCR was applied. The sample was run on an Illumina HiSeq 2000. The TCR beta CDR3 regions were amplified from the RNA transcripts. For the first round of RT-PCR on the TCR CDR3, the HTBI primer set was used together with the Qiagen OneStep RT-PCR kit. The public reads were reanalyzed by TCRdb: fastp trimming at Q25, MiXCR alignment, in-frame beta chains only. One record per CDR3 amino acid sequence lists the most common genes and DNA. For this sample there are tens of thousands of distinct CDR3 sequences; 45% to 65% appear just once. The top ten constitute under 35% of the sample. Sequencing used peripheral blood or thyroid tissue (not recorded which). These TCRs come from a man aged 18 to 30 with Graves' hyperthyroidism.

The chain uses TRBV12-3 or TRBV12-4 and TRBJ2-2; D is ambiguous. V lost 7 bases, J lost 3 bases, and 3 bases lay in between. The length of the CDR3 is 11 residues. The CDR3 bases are TGTGCCAGCATCTACACCGGGGAGCTGTTTTTT. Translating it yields CASIYTGELFF.

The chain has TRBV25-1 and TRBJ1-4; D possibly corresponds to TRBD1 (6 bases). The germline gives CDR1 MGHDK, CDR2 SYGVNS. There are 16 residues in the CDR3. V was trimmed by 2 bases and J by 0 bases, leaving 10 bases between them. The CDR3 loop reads CASSEGGGATNEKLFF. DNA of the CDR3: TGTGCCAGCAGTGAAGGAGGGGGTGCAACTAATGAAAAACTGTTTTTT.

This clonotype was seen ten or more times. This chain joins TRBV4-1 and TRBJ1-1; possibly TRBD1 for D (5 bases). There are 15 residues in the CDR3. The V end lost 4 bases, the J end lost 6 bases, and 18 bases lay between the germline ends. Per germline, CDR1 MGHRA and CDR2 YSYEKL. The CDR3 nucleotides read TGCGCCAGCAGCCCCGGTGGCAGGGCTGCGGCTGAAGCTTTCTTT. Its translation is CASSPGGRAAAEAFF.

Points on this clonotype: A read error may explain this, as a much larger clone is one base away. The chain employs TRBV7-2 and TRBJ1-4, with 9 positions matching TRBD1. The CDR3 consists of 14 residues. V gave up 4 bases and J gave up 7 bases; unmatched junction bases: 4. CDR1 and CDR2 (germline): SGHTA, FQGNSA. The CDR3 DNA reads TGTGCCAGCAGCTCGGACAGGGGACGTGAAAAACTGTTTTTT. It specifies CASSSDRGREKLFF.

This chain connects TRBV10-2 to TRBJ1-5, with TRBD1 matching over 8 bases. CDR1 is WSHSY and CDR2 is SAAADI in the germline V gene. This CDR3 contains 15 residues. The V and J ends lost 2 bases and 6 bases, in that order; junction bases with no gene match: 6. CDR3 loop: CASSERTGRGQPQHF. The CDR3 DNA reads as TGCGCCAGCAGTGAGAGGACAGGGAGAGGTCAGCCCCAGCATTTT.

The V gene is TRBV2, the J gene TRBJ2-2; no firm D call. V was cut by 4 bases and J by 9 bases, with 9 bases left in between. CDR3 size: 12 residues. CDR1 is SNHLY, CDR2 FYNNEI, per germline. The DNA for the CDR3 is TGTGCCAGCAGTGCACGTGACAGGGAGCTGTTTTTT. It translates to CASSARDRELFF.

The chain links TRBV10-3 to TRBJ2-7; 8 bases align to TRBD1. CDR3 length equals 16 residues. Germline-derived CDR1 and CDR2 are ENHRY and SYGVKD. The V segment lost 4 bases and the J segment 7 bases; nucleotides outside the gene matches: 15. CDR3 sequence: CAISGSIGRGLGEQYF. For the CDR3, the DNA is TGTGCCATCAGTGGGTCAATAGGCAGGGGGCTAGGGGAGCAGTACTTC.

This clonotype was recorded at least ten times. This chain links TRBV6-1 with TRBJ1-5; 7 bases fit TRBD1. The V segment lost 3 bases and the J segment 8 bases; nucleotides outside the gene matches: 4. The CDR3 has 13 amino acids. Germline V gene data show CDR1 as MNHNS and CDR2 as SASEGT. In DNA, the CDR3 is TGTGCCAGCAGTGACAGGGGGATGGAGCCCCAGCATTTT. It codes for CASSDRGMEPQHF.

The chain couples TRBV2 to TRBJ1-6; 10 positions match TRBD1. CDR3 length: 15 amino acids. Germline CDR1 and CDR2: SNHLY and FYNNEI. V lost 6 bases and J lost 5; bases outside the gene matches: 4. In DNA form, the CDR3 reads TGTGCCAGCAGCGCCGGGACAGGGGATAATTCACCCCTCCACTTT. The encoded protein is CASSAGTGDNSPLHF.

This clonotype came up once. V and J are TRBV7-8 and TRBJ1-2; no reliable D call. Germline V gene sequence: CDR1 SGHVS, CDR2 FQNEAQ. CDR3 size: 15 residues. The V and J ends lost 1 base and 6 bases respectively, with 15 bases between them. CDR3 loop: CASSLDNRAGDGYTF. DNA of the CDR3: TGTGCCAGCAGCTTAGATAACCGGGCCGGAGATGGCTACACCTTC.

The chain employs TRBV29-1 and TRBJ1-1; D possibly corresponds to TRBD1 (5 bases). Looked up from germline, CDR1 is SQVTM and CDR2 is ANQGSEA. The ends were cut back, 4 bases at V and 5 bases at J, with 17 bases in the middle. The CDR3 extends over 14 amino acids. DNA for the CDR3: TGCAGCGTTGTGGACGGTCGTGGGGGGACTGAAGCTTTCTTT. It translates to CSVVDGRGGTEAFF.

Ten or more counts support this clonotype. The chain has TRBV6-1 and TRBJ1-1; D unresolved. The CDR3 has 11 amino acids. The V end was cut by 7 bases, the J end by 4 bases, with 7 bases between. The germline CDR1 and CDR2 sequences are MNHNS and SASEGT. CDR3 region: CASKAATEAFF. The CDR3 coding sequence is TGTGCCAGCAAGGCGGCCACTGAAGCTTTCTTT.

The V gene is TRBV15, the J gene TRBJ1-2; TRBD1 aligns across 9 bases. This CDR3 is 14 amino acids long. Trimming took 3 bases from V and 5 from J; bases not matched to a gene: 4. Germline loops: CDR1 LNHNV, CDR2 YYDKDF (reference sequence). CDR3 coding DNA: TGTGCCACCAGCAGCCCGACAGGGGGTTATGGCTACACCTTC. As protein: CATSSPTGGYGYTF.

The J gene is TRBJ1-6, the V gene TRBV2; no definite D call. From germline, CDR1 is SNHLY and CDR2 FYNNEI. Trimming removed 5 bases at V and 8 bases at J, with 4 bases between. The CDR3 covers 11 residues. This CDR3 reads CASSQDSPLHF. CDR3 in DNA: TGTGCCAGCAGTCAGGATTCACCCCTCCACTTT.

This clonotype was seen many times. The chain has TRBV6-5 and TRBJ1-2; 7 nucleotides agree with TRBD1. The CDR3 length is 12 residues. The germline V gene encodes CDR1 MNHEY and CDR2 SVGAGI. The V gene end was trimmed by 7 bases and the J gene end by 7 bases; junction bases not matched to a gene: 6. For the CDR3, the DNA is TGTGCCAGCACCCAAGGGGGCCGTGGCTACACCTTC. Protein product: CASTQGGRGYTF.

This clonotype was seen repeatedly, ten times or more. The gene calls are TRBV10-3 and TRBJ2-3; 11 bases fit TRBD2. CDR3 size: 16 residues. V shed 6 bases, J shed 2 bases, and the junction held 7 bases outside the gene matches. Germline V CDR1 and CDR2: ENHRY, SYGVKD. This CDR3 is CAISAGTSGHTDTQYF. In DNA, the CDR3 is TGTGCCATCAGCGCCGGGACTAGCGGTCACACAGATACGCAGTATTTT.

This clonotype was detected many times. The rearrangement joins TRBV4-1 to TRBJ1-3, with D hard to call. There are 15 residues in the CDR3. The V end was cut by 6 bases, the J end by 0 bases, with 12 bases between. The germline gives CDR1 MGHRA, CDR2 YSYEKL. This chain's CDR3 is CASRPSRISGNTIYF. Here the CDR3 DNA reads TGCGCCAGCAGACCCTCCAGGATCTCTGGAAACACCATATATTTT.

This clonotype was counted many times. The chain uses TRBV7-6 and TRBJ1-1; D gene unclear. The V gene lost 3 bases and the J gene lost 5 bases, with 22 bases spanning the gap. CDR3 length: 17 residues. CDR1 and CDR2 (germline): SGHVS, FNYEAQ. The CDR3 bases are TGTGCCAGCAGCTTCGCGGCGTCAGTTACCCCTCGGACTGAAGCTTTCTTT. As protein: CASSFAASVTPRTEAFF. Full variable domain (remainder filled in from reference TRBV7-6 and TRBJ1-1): GAGVSQSPRYKVTKRGQDVALRCDPISGHVSLYWYRQALGQGPEFLTYFNYEAQQDKSGLPNDRFSAERPEGSISTLTIQRTEQRDSAMYRCASSFAASVTPRTEAFFGQGTRLTVV.

The CDR3 reads CASSTQGEYGYTF. CDR3 coding DNA: TGCGCCAGCAGCACACAGGGGGAGTATGGCTACACCTTC. The chain links TRBV5-1 to TRBJ1-2; 8 nucleotides agree with TRBD1. The CDR3 has 13 residues. After removal of 4 bases from V and 5 bases from J, the junction contained 4 bases not matched to a gene. Germline-derived CDR1 and CDR2 are SGHRS and YFSETQ.

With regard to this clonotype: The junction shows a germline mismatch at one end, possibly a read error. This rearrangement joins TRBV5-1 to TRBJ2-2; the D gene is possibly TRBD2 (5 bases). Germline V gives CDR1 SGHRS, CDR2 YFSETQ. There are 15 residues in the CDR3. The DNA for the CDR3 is TGCGCCAGCAGCTTGGGAGCGGCGAACACCGGGGAGCTGCCTTTT. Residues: CASSLGAANTGELPF.

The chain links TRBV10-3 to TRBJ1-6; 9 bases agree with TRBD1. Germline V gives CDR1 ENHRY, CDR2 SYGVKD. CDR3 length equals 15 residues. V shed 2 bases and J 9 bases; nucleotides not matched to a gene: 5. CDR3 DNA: TGTGCCATCAGTGAGACCGGGACAGGGATTTCACCCCTCCACTTT. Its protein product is CAISETGTGISPLHF.

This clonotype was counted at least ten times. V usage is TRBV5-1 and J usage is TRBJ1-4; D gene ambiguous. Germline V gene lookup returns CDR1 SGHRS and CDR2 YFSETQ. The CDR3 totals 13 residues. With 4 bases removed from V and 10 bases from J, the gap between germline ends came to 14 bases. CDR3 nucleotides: TGCGCCAGCAGCCGGACGAAGGGAGTAAAACTGTTTTTT. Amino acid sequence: CASSRTKGVKLFF.

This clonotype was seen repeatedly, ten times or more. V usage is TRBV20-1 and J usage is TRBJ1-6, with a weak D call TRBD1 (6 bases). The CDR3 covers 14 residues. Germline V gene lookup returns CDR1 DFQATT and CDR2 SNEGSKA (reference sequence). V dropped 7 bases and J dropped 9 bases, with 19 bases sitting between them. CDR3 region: CSGRGLSESSPLHF. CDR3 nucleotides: TGCAGTGGCAGGGGACTTTCCGAGAGTTCACCCCTCCACTTT.